The clone carrying this T cell receptor (beta chain) appeared once. Its target is not known. This CDR3 contains 15 residues. Germline V gives CDR1 SGHTA, CDR2 FQGNSA. The V gene lost 3 bases and the J gene lost 1 base, with 12 bases spanning the gap. Primed by a sample-barcoded 5' primer and a J-beta primer mix, a second PCR proceeded for about 6 to 12 cycles. Carrying 12 random nucleotides, a template-switch adaptor labeled each individual cDNA molecule. In TCRdb, the 5' RACE reads were re-called with MiXCR into one record per CDR3 protein. Of some 790,000 distinct CDR3 sequences in the sample, roughly 26% were seen once. The data stem from a study of blood T cells in healthy people across ages. Points from the study as a whole: Higher diversity, along with more naive CD4+ cells, distinguished long-lived donors from aged donors.

The chain combines TRBV7-2 with TRBJ1-1, with a weak D call TRBD1 (5 bases). The specimen sequenced was blood. The TCR was taken from a woman aged 80 or older in good health. The CDR3 loop is CASSLSGPGNTEAFF. The CDR3 DNA reads as TGTGCCAGCAGCTTGTCAGGGCCCGGGAACACTGAAGCTTTCTTT.